One sample yielded the 17 T cell receptor beta chains listed below, sequenced in a study of blood T cell repertoires in COVID-19. TCRdb's copy holds only in-frame clones and misses some; the assay was immunoSEQ multiplex PCR. In the table there are 80,000 to 100,000 clones, roughly 86% of which are singletons. The sequencing input was peripheral blood. The receptor source for this set is a human donor in a cohort sampled during active COVID-19.

The V and J genes are TRBV10-3 and TRBJ1-2; D remains ambiguous. This CDR3 spans 14 amino acids. The V gene lost 6 bases and the J gene lost 7 bases, with 18 bases spanning the gap. Germline-derived CDR1 and CDR2 are ENHRY and SYGVKD. The CDR3 loop reads CAISDKTTVGGYTF. The CDR3 DNA reads as TGTGCCATCAGCGACAAGACCACGGTTGGTGGCTACACCTTC.

The gene calls are TRBV28 and TRBJ2-1, with 8 bases identical to TRBD2. Losses at the gene ends were 6 bases for V and 2 bases for J; bases not matched to a gene: 3. Germline values: CDR1 MDHEN, CDR2 SYDVKM. CDR3 length: 14 amino acids. CDR3 protein: CASSRGGAYNEQFF. CDR3 DNA sequence: TGTGCCAGCAGCCGGGGGGGGGCCTACAATGAGCAGTTCTTC.

This sequence joins TRBV25-1 and TRBJ1-4; TRBD1 might be the D (5 bases). The CDR3 has 16 amino acids. Germline V gene sequence: CDR1 MGHDK, CDR2 SYGVNS. V was cut by 4 bases and J by 5 bases, with 17 bases left in between. CDR3 bases: TGTGCCAGCAGTGGGGTTTCGCAGGGCCTCAATGAAAAACTGTTTTTT. It is translated as CASSGVSQGLNEKLFF.

The V and J genes are TRBV28 and TRBJ1-5; a possible D gene is TRBD1 (6 bases). Germline CDR1 and CDR2: MDHEN and SYDVKM. The CDR3 spans 15 residues. Trimming removed 6 bases from V and 2 bases from J, with 14 bases in between. Here the CDR3 reads CASRPGGRGNQPQHF. Written as DNA, the CDR3 is TGTGCCAGCAGACCCGGGGGGCGCGGCAATCAGCCCCAGCATTTT.

The chain links TRBV2 to TRBJ2-7, with TRBD2 matching 11 bases. Germline-derived CDR1 and CDR2 are SNHLY and FYNNEI. CDR3 size: 21 residues. V trimming: 6 bases; J trimming: 0 bases; junction bases outside the gene matches: 22. The CDR3 sequence: CASSIAGGPITTHHFSYEQYF. CDR3 sequence (DNA): TGTGCCAGCAGCATAGCGGGAGGGCCAATCACCACCCACCATTTCTCCTACGAGCAGTACTTC.

CDR3 nucleotide sequence: TGTGCCAGCAGTACGTCATCAGGGACTGAAGCTTTCTTT. Translated, it gives CASSTSSGTEAFF. V usage is TRBV6-4 and J usage is TRBJ1-1; tentatively, D is TRBD1 (5 bases). The CDR3 covers 13 residues. Trimming stripped 5 bases from V and 5 bases from J, with 12 bases between. The germline CDR1 and CDR2 sequences are MRHNA and SNTAGT.

This rearrangement joins TRBV4-3 to TRBJ2-5; maybe TRBD2 (5 bases). The CDR3 is made up of 15 amino acids. The germline V gene encodes CDR1 LGHNA and CDR2 YSLEER. V was trimmed by 0 bases and J by 2 bases, leaving 10 bases between them. This chain's CDR3 is CASSQDVARQETQYF. CDR3 coding DNA: TGCGCCAGCAGCCAAGATGTAGCGAGACAAGAGACCCAGTACTTC.

The rearrangement uses TRBV9 and TRBJ2-1, with 10 positions matching TRBD2. The CDR3 has 17 amino acids. Germline CDR1 is SGDLS and CDR2 is YYNGEE. V gave up 4 bases and J gave up 8 bases; unmatched junction bases: 15. Here the CDR3 DNA reads TGTGCCAGCAGCAAAACAGGGGTAGGAGGACTAGCGGATGAGCAGTTCTTC. Translated: CASSKTGVGGLADEQFF. Full variable domain (missing parts from reference TRBV9 and TRBJ2-1): DSGVTQTPKHLITATGQRVTLRCSPRSGDLSVYWYQQSLDQGLQFLIQYYNGEERAKGNILERFSAQQFPDLHSELNLSSLELGDSALYFCASSKTGVGGLADEQFFGPGTRLTVL.

The chain couples TRBV18 to TRBJ2-1; 8 nucleotides align to TRBD1. Germline loops: CDR1 KGHSH, CDR2 LQKENI. V gave up 5 bases and J gave up 12 bases; unmatched junction bases: 12. The CDR3 has 14 amino acids. CDR3 sequence (DNA): TGTGCCAGCTCAACTTTGGGACAGGTTATGGGGCAGTTCTTC. Translation: CASSTLGQVMGQFF.

This chain uses TRBV13 with TRBJ2-7; TRBD2 might be the D (6 bases). The CDR3 has 12 residues. The germline V gene encodes CDR1 PRHDT and CDR2 FYEKMQ (reference sequence). V was pared by 5 bases and J by 10 bases, with 15 bases between. CDR3 sequence reads: CASSLGPAGQYF. CDR3 bases: TGTGCCAGCAGCCTCGGACCCGCGGGACAGTACTTC. Combining the CDR3 with reference TRBV13 and TRBJ2-7 gives the whole variable domain AAGVIQSPRHLIKEKRETATLKCYPIPRHDTVYWYQQGPGQDPQFLISFYEKMQSDKGSIPDRFSAQQFSDYHSELNMSSLELGDSALYFCASSLGPAGQYFGPGTRLTVT.

The gene calls are TRBV19 and TRBJ1-2; D is unresolved. V lost 1 base to trimming and J lost 5 bases, with 14 bases between them. This CDR3 contains 15 residues. From germline, CDR1 is LNHDA and CDR2 SQIVND (reference sequence). Here the CDR3 reads CASSIVPAGEYGYTF. Here the CDR3 DNA reads TGTGCCAGTAGTATAGTACCCGCCGGGGAGTATGGCTACACCTTC.

CDR3 region: CASGRTGLAEQYF. For the CDR3, the DNA is TGTGCCAGCGGTCGAACAGGGTTAGCCGAGCAGTACTTC. The chain couples TRBV25-1 to TRBJ2-7; D is possibly TRBD1 (6 bases). With 8 bases removed from V and 6 bases from J, the gap between germline ends came to 17 bases. From germline, CDR1 is MGHDK and CDR2 SYGVNS. This CDR3 has 13 amino acids.

This chain connects TRBV2 to TRBJ2-3; 16 nucleotides agree with TRBD2. CDR3 length: 16 amino acids. The germline CDR1 and CDR2 sequences are SNHLY and FYNNEI. Trimming took 4 bases from V and 5 from J; bases not matched to a gene: 3. Written as DNA, the CDR3 is TGTGCCAGCAGTGCGGGACTAGCGGGAGGGTTAGATACGCAGTATTTT. Encoded protein: CASSAGLAGGLDTQYF.

The chain joins TRBV19 to TRBJ2-1, with 13 bases matching TRBD2. Looked up from germline, CDR1 is LNHDA and CDR2 is SQIVND (reference sequence). The J segment lost 3 bases and the V segment lost 3 bases, leaving 8 bases of the junction unmatched. The CDR3 is 18 residues long. CDR3: CASSIGLAGEFGYNEQFF. As DNA, the CDR3 is TGTGCCAGTAGTATCGGACTAGCGGGAGAATTTGGCTACAATGAGCAGTTCTTC.

The chain has TRBV10-3 and TRBJ1-3; D is ambiguous. V was clipped by 11 bases and J by 0 bases, with 8 bases between them. CDR3 length equals 12 residues. CDR1 is ENHRY and CDR2 is SYGVKD in the germline V gene. The CDR3 loop is CAVEDSGNTIYF. In DNA form, the CDR3 reads TGTGCCGTCGAGGACTCTGGAAACACCATATATTTT.

The chain has TRBV6-5 and TRBJ1-3, with TRBD1 as a possible D gene (6 bases). V was clipped by 4 bases and J by 1 base, with 8 bases between them. This CDR3 has 14 amino acids. Germline CDR1 and CDR2: MNHEY and SVGAGI. The CDR3 DNA reads as TGTGCCAGCAGTTTCAGGGGTTCTGGAAACACCATATATTTT. Protein: CASSFRGSGNTIYF.

The gene calls are TRBV7-2 and TRBJ2-7, with a weak D call TRBD2 (6 bases). This CDR3 region has 14 residues. Germline V gene data show CDR1 as SGHTA and CDR2 as FQGNSA. Between the trimmed V and J ends, which lost 3 bases and 1 base, there was a span of 10 bases. The CDR3 region has the DNA TGTGCCAGCAGCTTGGCGGGAAATTCCTACGAGCAGTACTTC. Translating it yields CASSLAGNSYEQYF.